This TCR beta chain emerged from a study of cytomegalovirus exposure and HLA in healthy donors. Overall study results and limits: Later analysis demonstrated an association between a missense DCLRE1C variant and TCR beta V- and J-gene trimming.

This CDR3 contains 13 residues. Germline CDR1 reads SGHVS; CDR2 reads FQNEAQ. Between the trimmed V and J ends, which lost 1 base and 8 bases, there was a span of 9 bases. Remarks on this clone: The antigen remains unidentified.

PCR amplification relied on 60 Vbeta primers (plus 13 Jbeta primers). Clones were read by immunoSEQ multiplex PCR, and TCRdb kept only the in-frame ones, dropping some. This sample yields roughly 160,000 clones, of which 60% to 80% are seen a single time; over 11% belongs to the top ten. The source of this sequence is a man aged 50 to 59 in good health and CMV-seropositive. The chain recombines TRBV7-8 with TRBJ2-1; TRBD1 is a possible D gene (5 bases). The sequencing sample was made of PBMCs. The CDR3 DNA sequence: TGTGCCAGCAGCTTAGACAGGACCGATGAGCAGTTCTTC. Its translation is CASSLDRTDEQFF.